This T cell receptor beta chain was identified in a study of blood T cell repertoires in COVID-19 (dated by TCRdb to the early 2020s). About the investigation overall: Collaborator samples came from the United States, Italy and Spain and covered acute and convalescent phases of COVID-19. The material from the prospective study consisted of cDNA or gDNA derived from T cells, B-cell-depleted T cells, or PBMCs. Deeply sampled blood TCRbeta repertoires from subjects exposed to, actively infected with, or recovered from COVID-19 were included in the dataset. A freely available public database, intended as a resource for researchers studying the immune response to SARS-CoV-2, is where the repertoires were released. The samples were drawn from two sources: the first 160 participants of the ongoing ImmuneRACE study, and 950 to 1,500 subjects contributed by 6 global collaborators. Nearly every sample came with metadata listing a de-identified subject ID, COVID-19 status, age in years and sex. Where available, HLA class I and class II types were taken from metadata supplied by the sample provider and were not determined by assay-based typing.

General findings and caveats noted by the study authors: Clinical and demographic metadata were provided uncurated, with the amount varying by source and participant.

In this sample, this clone turned up once. This receptor's antigen is unknown. Base-call qualities are not available, and no considerably larger clone is one nucleotide away. TCRbeta CDR3 regions were amplified from genomic DNA by means of the immunoSEQ Assay, a bias-controlled multiplex PCR. The source study handled its data this way. Nucleated cell counts per sample were estimated from amplification of reference gene primers within the assay. To quantify the absolute abundance of each unique TCRbeta CDR3 rearrangement, sequence reads were collapsed and filtered. Productive Simpson clonality was computed per sample as the square root of Simpson's diversity index over productive rearrangements. TCRdb retrieved this table from immuneACCESS and kept in-frame rearrangements only. Not all clones are present; in checked studies, unresolved V genes account for under half, and no reason is known for the remainder. The V and J calls and clone size were taken over from that table, and D and trimming were inferred from the DNA. Here the sample has 260,000 or so clones; roughly four fifths occur a single time. Clones ranked in the top ten supply about 4.8% of the sample.

Collaborating institutions collected whole blood in K2EDTA tubes following their own protocols. For TCRbeta analysis, collaborator samples were shipped as frozen whole blood, as isolated PBMCs, or as DNA extracted from either sample type. CDR1 and CDR2, per the germline V gene, are SGHNT and YENEEA. V loses 4 bases of germline sequence and J loses 4 bases, and the interval between the two ends is 16 bases. From its cysteine to its phenylalanine, the CDR3 spans 15 amino acids. The kept DNA is CDR3 alone, 45 bases in frame from the first base. The receptor was derived from a woman aged 65 to 85 with acute or convalescent COVID-19. The specimen was peripheral blood. The chain couples TRBV11-3 to TRBJ1-2; TRBD1 is possibly the D segment (6 matching bases). For the CDR3, the sequence is CASSSLRQAIYGYTF. The sequenced DNA is TGTGCCAGCAGCTCGCTTCGACAGGCGATCTATGGCTACACCTTC.